This passage covers 5 T cell receptor beta chains from one sample sequenced in a study of shared clonotypes between healthy human individuals. The assay was immunoSEQ multiplex PCR, and TCRdb's table has in-frame clones only and misses some. The sample holds roughly 760,000 clones; about 74% are singletons and the top ten take less than 2%. Sample: memory CD4+ T cells sorted from blood. As to subset: CD45RA-negative fraction. These receptor sequences come from a woman in her 30s in good health.

The chain carries TRBV28 and TRBJ2-2; weak D call: TRBD2 (6 bases). The CDR3 is made up of 16 amino acids. Per germline, CDR1 MDHEN and CDR2 SYDVKM. The ends were cut back, 7 bases at V and 8 bases at J, with 23 bases in the middle. The CDR3, as DNA: TGTGCCAGCACCTCTGGTGTGTTCAGGGAGGTGGGGGAGCTGTTTTTT. Encoded protein: CASTSGVFREVGELFF.

V gene TRBV14 combines with J gene TRBJ2-1; D is possibly TRBD2 (6 bases). The CDR3 runs to 17 residues. V gave up 1 base and J gave up 2 bases, with 15 bases separating them. Germline V gene lookup returns CDR1 SGHDN and CDR2 FVKESK. This CDR3 is CASSQGGSGHPYNEQFF. The CDR3 coding sequence is TGTGCCAGCAGCCAAGGTGGTAGCGGACACCCCTACAATGAGCAGTTCTTC.

This sequence joins TRBV5-1 and TRBJ2-1; 12 nucleotides line up with TRBD1. From germline, CDR1 is SGHRS and CDR2 YFSETQ. V dropped 0 bases and J dropped 6; count of bases not matched to a gene: 4. This CDR3 comprises 16 residues. The CDR3 coding sequence is TGCGCCAGCAGCTTGGTTGCGGGACAGGGGGCCAATGAGCAGTTCTTC. It specifies CASSLVAGQGANEQFF.

The chain carries TRBV4-1 and TRBJ2-6, with 7 bases fitting TRBD2. The CDR3 is made up of 17 amino acids. Per the germline V gene, CDR1 is MGHRA and CDR2 is YSYEKL. The trim removed 6 bases at V and 2 bases at J, leaving 10 bases unmatched. The CDR3 spells CASRPVGGKPGANVLTF. The CDR3 DNA is TGCGCCAGCAGGCCAGTGGGGGGGAAGCCTGGGGCCAACGTCCTGACTTTC.

CDR3 residues: CASSAGGSYEQYF. For the CDR3, the DNA is TGTGCCAGCAGTGCCGGAGGTTCCTACGAGCAGTACTTC. The chain recombines TRBV6-1 with TRBJ2-7; perhaps TRBD2 as D (5 bases). V lost 4 bases, J lost 1 base, and 8 bases lay in between. Germline V CDR1 and CDR2: MNHNS, SASEGT. The CDR3 contains 13 residues.